The sequence of this TCR beta chain was determined in a study of blood T cell repertoires in COVID-19. TCRdb's copy holds only in-frame clones and misses some; the assay was immunoSEQ multiplex PCR. The sample shows 150,000 to 200,000 clones, roughly 85% of them seen only once. This clone was observed a few times. Per germline, CDR1 SGHTA and CDR2 FQGNSA. Trimming took off 1 base at V and 1 base at J, with 7 bases between the two ends. The length of the CDR3 is 14 residues. The clonotype comes from a human donor with acute or convalescent COVID-19. The donor label of this sample is uncertain. The chain joins TRBV7-2 to TRBJ2-5; D possibly corresponds to TRBD2 (5 bases). The specimen sequenced was peripheral blood. The CDR3, as DNA: TGTGCCAGCAGCTTAGTAGAGGGCCAAGAGACCCAGTACTTC. Amino acids: CASSLVEGQETQYF. Using reference TRBV7-2 and TRBJ2-5 for the parts outside the CDR3, the full variable domain is GAGVSQSPSNKVTEKGKDVELRCDPISGHTALYWYRQSLGQGLEFLIYFQGNSAPDKSGLPSDRFSAERTGGSVSTLTIQRTQQEDSAVYLCASSLVEGQETQYFGPGTRLLVL.